This entry lists 4 T cell receptor beta chains sequenced from one sample in a study of naive and memory T cell subsets (TCRdb year 2017). Library prep was done by UMI-ligation and nested PCR. For sequencing, an Illumina MiSeq was employed. The beta constant-region primer was an equimolar mix of two oligonucleotides covering both TRBC1 and TRBC2. Four rounds of PCR were used to amplify ligated cDNA, with nested alpha and beta constant-region primers being used together with the SP2 primer. The public reads were reanalyzed by TCRdb: fastp trimming at Q25, MiXCR alignment, in-frame beta chains only. Rows are combined by CDR3 protein, so each entry shows the most common genes and DNA. This sample holds 9,500 to 10,000 distinct CDR3 sequences; 4.5% to 6% were observed only once. The ten largest clonotypes hold roughly 50% of the sample. Sequencing used CD4+ TEMRA cells from blood. Per the publication, the cell subset or site label means: effector memory re-expressing CD45RA, CD45RA+ CD27-. The receptors stem from a human donor in good health.

Ten or more counts support this clonotype. This chain connects TRBV7-2 to TRBJ1-5; D not certain. The CDR3 extends over 13 amino acids. Germline CDR1 SGHTA, CDR2 FQGNSA. The V end lost 5 bases, the J end lost 7 bases, and 12 bases lay between the germline ends. The CDR3 region is CASSAAFEQPQHF. CDR3 nucleotides: TGTGCCAGCAGCGCTGCGTTCGAACAGCCCCAGCATTTT.

This clonotype has at least ten counts. This chain uses TRBV28 with TRBJ2-7; TRBD1 agrees at 8 bases. CDR3 length equals 13 residues. The germline gives CDR1 MDHEN, CDR2 SYDVKM. J was trimmed by 6 bases and V by 3 bases; bases with no gene match: 4. CDR3 region: CASSFRQGTEQYF. The CDR3 nucleotides read TGTGCCAGCAGTTTTAGACAGGGGACCGAGCAGTACTTC. Complete variable domain (other parts from reference TRBV28 and TRBJ2-7): DVKVTQSSRYLVKRTGEKVFLECVQDMDHENMFWYRQDPGLGLRLIYFSYDVKMKEKGDIPEGYSVSREKKERFSLILESASTNQTSMYLCASSFRQGTEQYFGPGTRLTVT.

CDR3 sequence reads: CASSYGLAEPNNEQFF. The CDR3 DNA is TGTGCCAGCAGCTACGGACTAGCGGAACCTAACAATGAGCAGTTCTTC. V usage is TRBV7-9 and J usage is TRBJ2-1; TRBD2 matches at 10 bases. The CDR3 is made up of 16 amino acids. J gave up 5 bases and V 4 bases, and 8 bases lay outside the gene matches. Germline assignment: CDR1 SEHNR and CDR2 FQNEAQ (reference sequence).

This clonotype was seen at least ten times. This sequence joins TRBV24-1 and TRBJ1-2, with 7 nucleotides matching TRBD1. V shed 5 bases, J shed 8 bases, and the junction held 7 bases outside the gene matches. This CDR3 comprises 13 residues. From germline, CDR1 is KGHDR and CDR2 SFDVKD. CDR3 sequence: CATSAAPGGGYTF. CDR3 nucleotides: TGTGCCACCAGTGCCGCCCCAGGGGGAGGCTACACCTTC.